These 2 T cell receptor beta chains originate from one sample sequenced in a study of beta chain features in type 1 diabetes. The entirety of the isolated RNA underwent reverse transcription, so expressed TCRB transcripts were sequenced. Profiled with immunoSEQ multiplex PCR; TCRdb holds only in-frame clones, not every one. The sample records roughly 300,000 clones, around 8% being singletons. The sequenced sample consisted of central memory CD4+ T cells from blood. The receptors were gathered from a woman aged 18-35 years in good health.

The chain employs TRBV27 and TRBJ2-7, with 10 bases lining up with TRBD2. This CDR3 has 15 amino acids. The ends lost 6 bases at V and 2 bases at J; junction bases unmatched: 7. Germline lookup yields CDR1 MNHEY and CDR2 SMNVEV (reference sequence). DNA of the CDR3: TGTGCCAGCAGAAAACTAGCGGGAATTACCTACGAGCAGTACTTC. This gives the protein CASRKLAGITYEQYF.

This clone was seen only a few times. V is TRBV9 and J is TRBJ1-2, with a tentative D call TRBD1 (6 bases). CDR1 and CDR2 from the germline V gene are SGDLS and YYNGEE. Between the trimmed V and J ends, which lost 3 bases and 8 bases, there was a span of 11 bases. The CDR3 is 12 amino acids. CDR3 in DNA: TGTGCCAGCAGCGGAACAGGGCCAGGCTACACCTTC. Encoded protein: CASSGTGPGYTF. The entire variable domain, with the rest obtained from reference TRBV9 and TRBJ1-2, is as follows: DSGVTQTPKHLITATGQRVTLRCSPRSGDLSVYWYQQSLDQGLQFLIQYYNGEERAKGNILERFSAQQFPDLHSELNLSSLELGDSALYFCASSGTGPGYTFGSGTRLTVV.